The 11 T cell receptor beta chains reported below all come from one sample, sequenced in a study of cytomegalovirus exposure and HLA in healthy donors. The study ran its PCR with 60 Vbeta and 13 Jbeta primers. Repertoires were generated with immunoSEQ multiplex PCR, while TCRdb's copy carries only in-frame clones and drops some. Of nearly 65,000 clones in the sample, 73% were seen once. The material sequenced was PBMCs. Receptors were obtained from a man aged 50-59 years in good health and CMV-seronegative.

The genes are TRBV30 and TRBJ2-7; D not resolved. The germline V gene encodes CDR1 GTSNPN and CDR2 SVGIG (reference sequence). The CDR3 is made up of 11 amino acids. V gave up 3 bases and J gave up 3 bases, with 6 bases separating them. The CDR3 DNA follows: TGTGCCTGGAGAACTGACTACGAGCAGTACTTC. Translated: CAWRTDYEQYF.

This rearrangement joins TRBV5-4 to TRBJ2-7; tentative D call: TRBD2 (6 bases). This CDR3 is 14 amino acids long. Germline V lookup: CDR1 SGHNT, CDR2 YYREEE (reference sequence). V was pared by 4 bases and J by 6 bases, with 17 bases between. The CDR3 bases are TGTGCCAGCAGCCCGGGACTCTCTCGCGGCGAGCAGTACTTC. Amino acid sequence: CASSPGLSRGEQYF.

The V gene is TRBV5-4, the J gene TRBJ2-6; D is undetermined. V dropped 4 bases and J dropped 2 bases, with 4 bases sitting between them. Germline V gene data show CDR1 as SGHNT and CDR2 as YYREEE (reference sequence). CDR3 size: 13 residues. The CDR3 loop is CASSLPGANVLTF. The CDR3 DNA reads TGTGCCAGCAGCCTCCCTGGGGCCAACGTCCTGACTTTC.

This clone occurred a few times. V is TRBV5-1 and J is TRBJ2-5; D is perhaps TRBD2 (6 bases). The CDR3 contains 14 residues. Germline V CDR1 and CDR2: SGHRS, YFSETQ. With 0 bases removed from V and 9 bases from J, the gap between germline ends came to 15 bases. The CDR3, as DNA: TGCGCCAGCAGCTTGGTAGCCCCCGGGGAGGCCCAGTACTTC. Translation: CASSLVAPGEAQYF. Full variable domain (outside the CDR3, taken from reference TRBV5-1 and TRBJ2-5): KAGVTQTPRYLIKTRGQQVTLSCSPISGHRSVSWYQQTPGQGLQFLFEYFSETQRNKGNFPGRFSGRQFSNSRSEMNVSTLELGDSALYLCASSLVAPGEAQYFGPGTRLLVL.

The table lists this clone with a count of one. The chain has TRBV4-1 and TRBJ2-3; TRBD2 might be the D (6 bases). CDR1 is MGHRA, CDR2 YSYEKL, per germline. Trimming shortened V by 1 base and J by 5 bases, and 10 bases separated the two germline ends. CDR3 length equals 14 residues. The CDR3 region has the DNA TGCGCCAGCAGCCAAGGAGGGGAGGAAGATACGCAGTATTTT. This encodes CASSQGGEEDTQYF.

The rearrangement links TRBV19 to TRBJ1-5; TRBD1 matches 9 bases. The CDR3 is 13 amino acids. V lost 7 bases and J lost 10; bases outside the gene matches: 8. Germline V gene data show CDR1 as LNHDA and CDR2 as SQIVND (reference sequence). DNA for the CDR3: TGTGCCAGTATCGGACAGGGGCCGTTACCCCAGCATTTT. Translated, it gives CASIGQGPLPQHF.

The chain employs TRBV6-1 and TRBJ2-4, with 7 bases lining up with TRBD1. The CDR3 sequence is 16 residues long. Losses at the gene ends were 3 bases for V and 8 bases for J; bases not matched to a gene: 13. CDR1 and CDR2 (germline): MNHNS, SASEGT. The CDR3 is CASSEQAYRGLDIQYF. The CDR3 DNA reads as TGTGCCAGCAGTGAGCAAGCGTACAGGGGTTTAGACATTCAGTACTTC.

The J gene is TRBJ2-7, the V gene TRBV13; TRBD1 aligns across 12 bases. V shed 4 bases and J 4 bases; nucleotides not matched to a gene: 2. CDR1 and CDR2 from the germline V gene are PRHDT and FYEKMQ (reference sequence). The CDR3 runs to 14 residues. DNA of the CDR3: TGTGCCAGCAGCTGGGGACAGGGGGCTTACGAGCAGTACTTC. Translated, it gives CASSWGQGAYEQYF.

This sequence joins TRBV5-1 and TRBJ2-7; 10 nucleotides align to TRBD1. J was trimmed by 3 bases and V by 6 bases; bases with no gene match: 3. There are 13 residues in the CDR3. In germline, CDR1 is SGHRS, CDR2 YFSETQ. CDR3 DNA: TGCGCCAGCACGAGGACAGGGGGCTACGAGCAGTACTTC. Its translation: CASTRTGGYEQYF.

The chain employs TRBV29-1 and TRBJ1-2; TRBD1 might be the D (6 bases). Trimming took off 8 bases at V and 7 bases at J, with 14 bases between the two ends. Germline values: CDR1 SQVTM, CDR2 ANQGSEA. The CDR3 length is 11 residues. The CDR3 nucleotides are TGCAGCCTCTCAGGGGATTTTGGCTACACCTTC. It codes for CSLSGDFGYTF.

The chain recombines TRBV30 with TRBJ2-7; 7 positions agree with TRBD2. Looked up from germline, CDR1 is GTSNPN and CDR2 is SVGIG (reference sequence). The junction had 11 bases not matched to a gene; V was cut back by 5 bases and J by 4 bases. This CDR3 has 14 amino acids. The DNA of the CDR3 is TGTGCCTGGTCCCCGGGAGGTGAGGCATACGAGCAGTACTTC. Protein product: CAWSPGGEAYEQYF. The variable domain in full, completed from reference TRBV30 and TRBJ2-7, reads SQTIHQWPATLVQPVGSPLSLECTVEGTSNPNLYWYRQAAGRGLQLLFYSVGIGQISSEVPQNLSASRPQDRQFILSSKKLLLSDSGFYLCAWSPGGEAYEQYFGPGTRLTVT.